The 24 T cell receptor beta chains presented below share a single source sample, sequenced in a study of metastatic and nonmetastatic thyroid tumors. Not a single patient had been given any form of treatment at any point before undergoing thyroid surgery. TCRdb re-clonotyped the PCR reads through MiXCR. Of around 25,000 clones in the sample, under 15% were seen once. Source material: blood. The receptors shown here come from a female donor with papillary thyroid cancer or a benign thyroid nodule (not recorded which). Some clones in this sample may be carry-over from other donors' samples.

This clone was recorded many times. The chain's CDR3 is CSATRRVDTDTQYF. DNA for the CDR3: TGCAGTGCTACAAGAAGGGTAGACACAGATACGCAGTATTTT. The chain is built from TRBV20-1 and TRBJ2-3; D is unclear. The CDR3 length is 14 residues. V lost 4 bases to trimming and J lost 2 bases, with 13 bases between them. Germline values: CDR1 DFQATT, CDR2 SNEGSKA (reference sequence).

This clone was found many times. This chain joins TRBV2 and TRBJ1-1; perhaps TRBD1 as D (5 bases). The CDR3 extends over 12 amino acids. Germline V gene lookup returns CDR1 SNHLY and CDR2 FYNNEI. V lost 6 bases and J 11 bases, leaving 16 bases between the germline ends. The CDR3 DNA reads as TGTGCCAGCAGCTTCACTGGGTCAGGGGCTTTCTTT. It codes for CASSFTGSGAFF.

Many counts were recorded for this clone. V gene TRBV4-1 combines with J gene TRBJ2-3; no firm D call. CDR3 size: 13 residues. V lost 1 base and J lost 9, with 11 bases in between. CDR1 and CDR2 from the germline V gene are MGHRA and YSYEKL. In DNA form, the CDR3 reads TGCGCCAGCAGCCAAGGGCCCCTTGAGACGCAGTATTTT. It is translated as CASSQGPLETQYF.

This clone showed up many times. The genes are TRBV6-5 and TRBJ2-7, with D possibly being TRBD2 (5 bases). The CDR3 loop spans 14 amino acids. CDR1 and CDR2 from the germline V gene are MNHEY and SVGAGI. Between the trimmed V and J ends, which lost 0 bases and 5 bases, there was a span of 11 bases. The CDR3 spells CASSYSPGRDEQYF. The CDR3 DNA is TGTGCCAGCAGTTACTCGCCGGGAAGGGACGAGCAGTACTTC.

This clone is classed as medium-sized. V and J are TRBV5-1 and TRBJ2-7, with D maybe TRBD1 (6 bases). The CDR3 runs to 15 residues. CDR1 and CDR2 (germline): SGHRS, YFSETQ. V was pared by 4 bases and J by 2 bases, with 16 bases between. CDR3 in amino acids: CASSVTGIHPYEQYF. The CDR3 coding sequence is TGCGCCAGCAGCGTTACAGGGATCCACCCCTACGAGCAGTACTTC.

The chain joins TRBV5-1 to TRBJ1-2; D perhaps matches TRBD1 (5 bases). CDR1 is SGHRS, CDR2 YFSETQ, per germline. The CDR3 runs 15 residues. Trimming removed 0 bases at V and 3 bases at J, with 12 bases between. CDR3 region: CASSLELGTYYGYTF. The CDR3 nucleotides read TGCGCCAGCAGCTTGGAGCTCGGGACCTACTATGGCTACACCTTC.

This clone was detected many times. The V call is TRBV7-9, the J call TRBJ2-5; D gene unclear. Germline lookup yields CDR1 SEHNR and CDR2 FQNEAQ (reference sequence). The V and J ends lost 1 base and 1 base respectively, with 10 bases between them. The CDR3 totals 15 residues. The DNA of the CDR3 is TGTGCCAGCAGCTTAGTGAAAAGCTTCCAAGAGACCCAGTACTTC. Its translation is CASSLVKSFQETQYF.

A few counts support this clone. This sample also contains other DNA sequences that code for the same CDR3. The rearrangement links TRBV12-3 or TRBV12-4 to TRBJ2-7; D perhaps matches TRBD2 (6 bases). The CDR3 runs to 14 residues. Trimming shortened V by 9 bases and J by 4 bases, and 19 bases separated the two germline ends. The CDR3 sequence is CASSGGTAGYEQYF. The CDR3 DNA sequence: TGTGCCAGTAGTGGGGGGACGGCGGGTTACGAGCAGTACTTC.

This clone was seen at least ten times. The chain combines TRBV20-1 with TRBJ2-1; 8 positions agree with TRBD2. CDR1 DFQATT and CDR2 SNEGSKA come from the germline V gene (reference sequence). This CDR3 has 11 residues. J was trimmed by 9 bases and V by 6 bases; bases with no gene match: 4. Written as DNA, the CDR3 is TGCAGTGCGTCCGGGGGGGGTGAGCAGTTCTTC. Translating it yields CSASGGGEQFF.

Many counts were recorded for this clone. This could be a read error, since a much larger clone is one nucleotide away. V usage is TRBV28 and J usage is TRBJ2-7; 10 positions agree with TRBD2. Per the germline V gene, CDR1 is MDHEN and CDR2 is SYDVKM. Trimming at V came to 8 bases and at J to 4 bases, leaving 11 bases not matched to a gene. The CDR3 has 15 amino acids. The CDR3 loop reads CASFSGRIDPYEQYF. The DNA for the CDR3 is TGTGCCAGCTTTAGCGGGAGGATCGACCCTTACGAGCAGTACTTC. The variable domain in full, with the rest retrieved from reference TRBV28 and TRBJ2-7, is DVKVTQSSRYLVKRTGEKVFLECVQDMDHENMFWYRQDPGLGLRLIYFSYDVKMKEKGDIPEGYSVSREKKERFSLILESASTNQTSMYLCASFSGRIDPYEQYFGPGTRLTVT.

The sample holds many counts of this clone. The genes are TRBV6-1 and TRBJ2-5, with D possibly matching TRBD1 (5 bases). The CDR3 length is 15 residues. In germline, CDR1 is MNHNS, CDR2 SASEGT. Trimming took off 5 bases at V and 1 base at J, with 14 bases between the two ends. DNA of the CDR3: TGTGCCAGCAGTCGCGACAGTGTAGGCCAAGAGACCCAGTACTTC. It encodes CASSRDSVGQETQYF.

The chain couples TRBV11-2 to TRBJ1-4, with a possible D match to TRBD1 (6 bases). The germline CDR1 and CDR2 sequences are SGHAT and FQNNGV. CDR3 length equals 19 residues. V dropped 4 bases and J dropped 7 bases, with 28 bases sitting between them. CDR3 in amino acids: CASSYRQESNRRSSEKLFF. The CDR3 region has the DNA TGTGCCAGCAGCTACAGACAGGAATCGAACCGGCGGAGTTCTGAAAAACTGTTTTTT.

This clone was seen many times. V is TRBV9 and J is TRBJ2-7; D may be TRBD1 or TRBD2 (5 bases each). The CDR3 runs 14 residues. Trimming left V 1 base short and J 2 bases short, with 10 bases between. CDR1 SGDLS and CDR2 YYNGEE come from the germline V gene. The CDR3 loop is CASSVTGTTYEQYF. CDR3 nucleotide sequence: TGTGCCAGCAGCGTAACCGGGACGACCTACGAGCAGTACTTC.

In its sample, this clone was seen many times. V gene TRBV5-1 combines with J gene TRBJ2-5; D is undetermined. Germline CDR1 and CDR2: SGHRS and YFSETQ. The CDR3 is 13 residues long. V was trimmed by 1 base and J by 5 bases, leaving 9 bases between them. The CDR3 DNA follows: TGCGCCAGCAGCTTGCCCGCCGGGGAGACCCAGTACTTC. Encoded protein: CASSLPAGETQYF.

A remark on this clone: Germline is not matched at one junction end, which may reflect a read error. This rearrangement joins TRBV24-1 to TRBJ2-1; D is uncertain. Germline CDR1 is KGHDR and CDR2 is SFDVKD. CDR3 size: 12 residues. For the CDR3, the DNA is TGTGCCACCAGCGATTTGCTCAATGAGCAGTTCTTC. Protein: CATSDLLNEQFF.

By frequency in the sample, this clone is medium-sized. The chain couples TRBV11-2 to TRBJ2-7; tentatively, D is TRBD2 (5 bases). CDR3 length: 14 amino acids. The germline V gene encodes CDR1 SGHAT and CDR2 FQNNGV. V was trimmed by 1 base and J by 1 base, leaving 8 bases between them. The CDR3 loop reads CASSLVSGSYEQYF. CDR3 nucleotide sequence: TGTGCCAGCAGCTTAGTGAGCGGTTCCTACGAGCAGTACTTC.

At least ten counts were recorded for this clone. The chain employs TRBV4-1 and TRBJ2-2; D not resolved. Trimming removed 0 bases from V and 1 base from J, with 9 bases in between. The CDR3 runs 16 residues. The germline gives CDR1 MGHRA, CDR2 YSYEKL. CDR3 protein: CASSQDHTLNTGELFF. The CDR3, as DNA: TGCGCCAGCAGCCAAGACCACACCTTGAACACCGGGGAGCTGTTTTTT.

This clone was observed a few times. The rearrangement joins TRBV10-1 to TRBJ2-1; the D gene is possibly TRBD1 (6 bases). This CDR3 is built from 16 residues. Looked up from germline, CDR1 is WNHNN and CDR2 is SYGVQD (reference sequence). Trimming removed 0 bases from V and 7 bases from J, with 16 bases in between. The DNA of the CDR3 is TGCGCCAGCAGTGAGTCGGTGGCAGGGGTTGGGAATGAGCAGTTCTTC. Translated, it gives CASSESVAGVGNEQFF.

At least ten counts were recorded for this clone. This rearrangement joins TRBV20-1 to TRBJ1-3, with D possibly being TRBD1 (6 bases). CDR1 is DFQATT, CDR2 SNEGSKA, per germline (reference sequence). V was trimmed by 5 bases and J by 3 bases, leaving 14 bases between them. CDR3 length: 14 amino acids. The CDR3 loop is CSALTGMVGNTIYF. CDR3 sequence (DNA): TGCAGTGCTTTGACAGGAATGGTTGGAAACACCATATATTTT.

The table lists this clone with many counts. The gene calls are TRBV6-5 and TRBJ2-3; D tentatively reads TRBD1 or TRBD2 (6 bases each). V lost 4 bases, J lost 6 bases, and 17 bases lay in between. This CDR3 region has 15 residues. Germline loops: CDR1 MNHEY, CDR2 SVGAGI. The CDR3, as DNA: TGTGCCAGCAGTTCTCGACAGGCTCGGGGGGATACGCAGTATTTT. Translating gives CASSSRQARGDTQYF.

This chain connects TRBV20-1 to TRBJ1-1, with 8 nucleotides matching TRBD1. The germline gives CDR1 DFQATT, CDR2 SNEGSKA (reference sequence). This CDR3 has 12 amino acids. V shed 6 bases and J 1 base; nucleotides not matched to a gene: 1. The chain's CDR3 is CSAGTGNTEAFF. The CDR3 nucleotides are TGCAGTGCGGGGACAGGGAACACTGAAGCTTTCTTT.

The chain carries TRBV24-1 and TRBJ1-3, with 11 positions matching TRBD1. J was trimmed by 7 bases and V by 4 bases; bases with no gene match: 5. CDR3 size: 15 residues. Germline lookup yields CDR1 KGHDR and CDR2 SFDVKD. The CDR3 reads CATSDRGQGANTIYF. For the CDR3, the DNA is TGTGCCACCAGTGACCGTGGACAGGGGGCGAACACCATATATTTT.

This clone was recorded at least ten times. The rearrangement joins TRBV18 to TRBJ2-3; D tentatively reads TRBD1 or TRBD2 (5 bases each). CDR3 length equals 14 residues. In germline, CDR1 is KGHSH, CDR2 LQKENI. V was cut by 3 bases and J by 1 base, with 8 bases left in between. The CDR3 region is CASSPGTRTDTQYF. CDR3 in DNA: TGTGCCAGCTCACCCGGGACCCGCACAGATACGCAGTATTTT.

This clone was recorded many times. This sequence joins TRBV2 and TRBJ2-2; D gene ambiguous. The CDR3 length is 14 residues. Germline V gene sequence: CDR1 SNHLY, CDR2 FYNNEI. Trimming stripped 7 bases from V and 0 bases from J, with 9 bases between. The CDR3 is CASKTAANTGELFF. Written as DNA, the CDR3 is TGTGCCAGCAAAACAGCAGCGAACACCGGGGAGCTGTTTTTT.